The rows below give T cell receptor beta chains drawn from one sample of a study of cytomegalovirus exposure and HLA in healthy donors. The data were produced by immunoSEQ multiplex PCR, yet TCRdb's version contains in-frame clones alone and is incomplete. The sample lists more than 95,000 clones, around 79% occurring once. The sample consisted of PBMCs. The receptors stem from a man between 60 and 70 years old in good health and CMV-seropositive. The CDR3 runs from the conserved cysteine through the conserved F or W. A D gene is named only where the DNA matches it firmly. Clone size, where shown, is once, few, many, or a class for clones that have expanded.

TRBV7-7	TRBD2	TRBJ2-3	NA	CASSLGGGGDTQYF	TGTGCCAGCAGCTTGGGCGGGGGAGGGGATACGCAGTATTTT
TRBV11-2	NA	TRBJ1-1	NA	CASSPWGETEAFF	TGTGCCAGCAGCCCTTGGGGGGAAACTGAAGCTTTCTTT
TRBV5-1	TRBD1	TRBJ2-2	few	CASSWGTGGTGELFF	TGCGCCAGCAGCTGGGGGACAGGGGGGACCGGGGAGCTGTTTTTT
TRBV7-8	TRBD1	TRBJ1-5	NA	CASTQQGTGQPQHF	TGTGCCAGCACCCAACAGGGGACCGGTCAGCCCCAGCATTTT
TRBV7-9	NA	TRBJ2-3	NA	CASSLGLGGTDTQYF	TGTGCCAGCAGCTTAGGCCTAGGTGGCACAGATACGCAGTATTTT
TRBV6-1	NA	TRBJ2-5	NA	CASSSGLPETQYF	TGTGCCAGCAGTTCTGGACTGCCGGAGACCCAGTACTTC
TRBV11-2	NA	TRBJ1-1	once	CASSLVAGESEAFF	TGTGCCAGCAGCTTAGTTGCGGGAGAGTCTGAAGCTTTCTTT
TRBV2	NA	TRBJ1-1	NA	CASSEGAGWNTEAFF	TGTGCCAGCAGTGAAGGGGCGGGATGGAACACTGAAGCTTTCTTT
TRBV6-5	TRBD1	TRBJ2-7	NA	CASSGMSTGSYEQYF	TGTGCCAGCAGTGGAATGTCGACAGGGAGCTACGAGCAGTACTTC
TRBV10-3	NA	TRBJ1-2	few	CAISEQPLGGYTF	TGTGCCATCAGTGAACAACCCCTAGGTGGCTACACCTTC
TRBV2	NA	TRBJ1-2	NA	CASKETAYGYTF	TGTGCCAGCAAGGAGACAGCATATGGCTACACCTTC
TRBV7-8	NA	TRBJ1-1	NA	CASSAVGLPEEAFF	TGTGCCAGCAGCGCAGTGGGACTCCCCGAGGAAGCTTTCTTT
TRBV5-5	NA	TRBJ1-4	few	CASSLVPLDNEKLFF	TGTGCCAGCAGCTTGGTGCCATTAGATAATGAAAAACTGTTTTTT
TRBV4-2	NA	TRBJ2-7	NA	CASSLDRFSYEQYF	TGTGCCAGCAGCCTCGACAGGTTCTCCTACGAGCAGTACTTC
TRBV28	NA	TRBJ1-1	few	CASSYRRTEAFF	TGTGCCAGCAGTTACCGGAGAACTGAAGCTTTCTTT
TRBV6-6	TRBD1	TRBJ1-5	NA	CASSQGDRGNQPQHF	TGTGCCAGCAGTCAAGGGGACAGGGGAAATCAGCCCCAGCATTTT
TRBV18	NA	TRBJ1-3	NA	CASSPPLLSGNTIYF	TGTGCCAGCTCACCACCGTTACTCTCTGGAAACACCATATATTTT
TRBV6-5	TRBD1	TRBJ1-1	NA	CASSPRQGMIEAFF	TGTGCCAGCAGTCCAAGACAGGGGATGATTGAAGCTTTCTTT
TRBV4-1	TRBD2	TRBJ2-7	NA	CASSQVEAGSSSYEQYF	TGCGCCAGCAGCCAAGTTGAAGCGGGGTCGTCCTCCTACGAGCAGTACTTC
TRBV15	NA	TRBJ1-2	NA	CATSRDTAVQGYTF	TGTGCCACCAGCAGAGATACGGCGGTTCAGGGCTACACCTTC
TRBV2	NA	TRBJ2-6	NA	CASSDLEIQLFSGANVLTF	TGTGCCAGCAGTGATCTAGAGATTCAACTTTTCTCTGGGGCCAACGTCCTGACTTTC
TRBV5-5	NA	TRBJ1-2	NA	CASSPVGGYYGYTF	TGTGCCAGCAGCCCCGTCGGGGGATACTATGGCTACACCTTC
TRBV2	TRBD1	TRBJ1-1	NA	CASRNRGNTEAFF	TGTGCCAGCAGAAACAGGGGAAACACTGAAGCTTTCTTT